The 12 T cell receptor beta chains reported below all come from one sample, sequenced in a study of shared clonotypes between healthy human individuals. Measured with immunoSEQ multiplex PCR; TCRdb has only the in-frame clones, and not every one. Among about 470,000 clones listed, roughly 77% were seen once. Specimen: PBMCs. The origin of the receptors is a woman in her forties in good health. Some clones in this sample may be carry-over from other donors' samples.

The rearrangement uses TRBV20-1 and TRBJ2-1; weak D call: TRBD2 (6 bases). Germline V gene lookup returns CDR1 DFQATT and CDR2 SNEGSKA (reference sequence). The ends were cut back, 5 bases at V and 11 bases at J, with 13 bases in the middle. The CDR3 has 11 residues. CDR3 loop: CSAPSGPKQFF. Here the CDR3 DNA reads TGCAGTGCTCCAAGCGGGCCCAAGCAGTTCTTC.

This clone was recorded many times. This chain joins TRBV4-1 and TRBJ2-7; 8 bases agree with TRBD1. This CDR3 contains 13 residues. V gave up 6 bases and J gave up 5 bases; unmatched junction bases: 6. The germline CDR1 and CDR2 sequences are MGHRA and YSYEKL. This CDR3 reads CASRRTGKDEQYF. DNA of the CDR3: TGCGCCAGCAGACGGACAGGGAAAGACGAGCAGTACTTC.

A note on this clone: A read error may be the cause here, since a much bigger clone is one base away. This sequence joins TRBV6-4 and TRBJ2-2; 10 positions agree with TRBD1. V shed 8 bases, J shed 4 bases, and the junction held 10 bases outside the gene matches. Germline V gives CDR1 MRHNA, CDR2 SNTAGT. The CDR3 loop spans 16 amino acids. This CDR3 reads CASSGTGVGLTGELFF. DNA of the CDR3: TGTGCCAGCTCCGGGACAGGGGTCGGTCTCACCGGGGAGCTGTTTTTT.

J is TRBJ2-1 and V is TRBV11-1; tentative D call: TRBD1 (6 bases). Germline CDR1 SGHAT, CDR2 FQDESV (reference sequence). The CDR3 totals 14 residues. V lost 5 bases and J lost 6, with 14 bases in between. The DNA of the CDR3 is TGTGCCAGCAGCCACAGGGTTAAGGGCAATGAGCAGTTCTTC. Protein product: CASSHRVKGNEQFF.

This clone came up once. The chain uses TRBV27 and TRBJ2-5; tentatively, D is TRBD2 (7 bases). Germline CDR1 reads MNHEY; CDR2 reads SMNVEV (reference sequence). The CDR3 is made up of 14 amino acids. Trimming stripped 0 bases from V and 4 bases from J, with 9 bases between. In DNA form, the CDR3 reads TGTGCCAGCAGTTTATCAAGGGGGGGAGAGACCCAGTACTTC. Its translation: CASSLSRGGETQYF.

This chain connects TRBV11-3 to TRBJ2-7; maybe TRBD1 (5 bases). Germline CDR1 reads SGHNT; CDR2 reads YENEEA. CDR3 length equals 13 residues. Between the trimmed V and J ends, which lost 3 bases and 6 bases, there was a span of 12 bases. This chain's CDR3 is CASSLGPGSEQYF. CDR3 coding DNA: TGTGCCAGCAGCTTGGGGCCAGGTAGCGAGCAGTACTTC.

Comments on this clone: In the same sample, other DNA sequences code for this CDR3. V usage is TRBV7-2 and J usage is TRBJ2-7; TRBD2 matches 8 bases. The J segment lost 2 bases and the V segment lost 3 bases, leaving 6 bases of the junction unmatched. The CDR3 consists of 15 residues. The germline CDR1 and CDR2 sequences are SGHTA and FQGNSA. CDR3 nucleotides: TGTGCCAGCAGCTTTGGGCTAGCGGGCACCTACGAGCAGTACTTC. Translation: CASSFGLAGTYEQYF.

The rearrangement uses TRBV7-3 and TRBJ2-7, with 12 bases aligning to TRBD2. The V gene end was trimmed by 2 bases and the J gene end by 4 bases; junction bases not matched to a gene: 3. This CDR3 contains 15 residues. Germline CDR1 is SGHTA and CDR2 is FQGTGA. Here the CDR3 reads CASSLAGTSGYEQYF. CDR3 coding DNA: TGTGCCAGCAGCTTAGCGGGGACTAGCGGGTACGAGCAGTACTTC.

This clone has just a few counts. As DNA, the CDR3 is TGCGCCAGCAGCTCACCTCATGGGTATAGGGGGTCCTACGAGCAGTACTTC. Its translation is CASSSPHGYRGSYEQYF. V and J are TRBV5-1 and TRBJ2-7, with D perhaps TRBD1 (6 bases). The CDR3 has 17 residues. The germline gives CDR1 SGHRS, CDR2 YFSETQ. Trimming cost V 3 bases and J 1 base, with 20 bases left between them.

The chain employs TRBV19 and TRBJ1-2, with a possible D match to TRBD1 (5 bases). Germline V CDR1 and CDR2: LNHDA, SQIVND (reference sequence). The CDR3 has 15 amino acids. V was shortened by 6 bases and J by 4 bases, with 18 bases between the two germline ends. The CDR3 loop reads CASSTPGGIGYGYTF. CDR3 in DNA: TGTGCCAGTAGCACACCTGGGGGGATCGGCTATGGCTACACCTTC.

A remark on this clone: Other DNA sequences from this sample encode an identical CDR3 as well. J is TRBJ2-5 and V is TRBV27; no definite D call. The CDR3 runs to 13 residues. Between the trimmed V and J ends, which lost 0 bases and 2 bases, there was a span of 4 bases. Germline assignment: CDR1 MNHEY and CDR2 SMNVEV (reference sequence). For the CDR3, the DNA is TGTGCCAGCAGTTTATCGTTACAAGAGACCCAGTACTTC. Translated: CASSLSLQETQYF.

This clone was counted ten times or more. The CDR3 nucleotides are TGTGCCAGCAGCCAAGTCTCGTGGAACACTGAAGCTTTCTTT. Translation: CASSQVSWNTEAFF. This chain uses TRBV14 with TRBJ1-1, with D unclear. CDR1 is SGHDN and CDR2 is FVKESK in the germline V gene. The CDR3 spans 14 residues. The V gene lost 1 base and the J gene lost 1 base, with 7 bases spanning the gap.